This T cell receptor (beta chain) is from a study of blood T cell repertoires in COVID-19. Study-level background: Samples of COVID-19 (acute and convalescent) were obtained from the United States, Italy and Spain. The cDNA or gDNA used as material had been derived from T cells, B-cell-depleted T cells, or PBMCs.

Per the authors' pipeline: Amplification of reference gene primers provided the estimated nucleated cell counts. Profiled with immunoSEQ multiplex PCR; TCRdb holds only in-frame clones, not every one. The V and J calls and clone size were taken over from that table, and D and trimming were inferred from the DNA. The sample lists some 230,000 clones; 75% to 85% were seen once. Trimming took 6 bases from V and 1 from J; bases not matched to a gene: 8. Germline loops: CDR1 KGHSH, CDR2 LQKENI. The CDR3 consists of 16 residues. The sequenced sample was peripheral blood. This receptor was identified in a woman older than 75 with COVID-19, enrolled during active disease. The chain combines TRBV18 with TRBJ1-4; 7 bases are a match to TRBD1. The CDR3, as DNA: TGTGCCAGCTCTCACAGGGGCCTCCAAACTAATGAAAAACTGTTTTTT. Its translation is CASSHRGLQTNEKLFF.